This T cell receptor (beta chain) emerged from a study of blood T cells in healthy people across ages. Study context: About one barcoded beta molecule per two T cells was the capture yield of template switching.

This clonotype has only a few counts. The use of a sample-barcoded 5' primer and a J-beta primer mix characterized a second PCR of roughly 7 to 11 cycles. TCRdb fed the 5' RACE reads into MiXCR, producing one record per CDR3 protein. The table has around 1,000,000 distinct CDR3 sequences, about 25% seen once. Every donor gave 9 to 10 milliliters of peripheral blood. Each sample yielded at least 6 million isolated PBMCs. Total RNA extracted from each sample amounted to at least 6 micrograms. Germline CDR1 DFQATT, CDR2 SNEGSKA (reference sequence). This CDR3 region has 12 residues. The junction had 6 bases not matched to a gene; V was cut back by 6 bases and J by 7 bases. The same data also contributed to another study, on T cells of mothers and their children.

Sequencing used blood. The sequence derives from a girl aged 2-15 years in good health. The chain couples TRBV20-1 to TRBJ2-1; 7 bases line up with TRBD1. The CDR3 loop reads CSAGNRGNEQFF. The CDR3 DNA follows: TGCAGTGCAGGGAACAGGGGAAATGAGCAGTTCTTC.